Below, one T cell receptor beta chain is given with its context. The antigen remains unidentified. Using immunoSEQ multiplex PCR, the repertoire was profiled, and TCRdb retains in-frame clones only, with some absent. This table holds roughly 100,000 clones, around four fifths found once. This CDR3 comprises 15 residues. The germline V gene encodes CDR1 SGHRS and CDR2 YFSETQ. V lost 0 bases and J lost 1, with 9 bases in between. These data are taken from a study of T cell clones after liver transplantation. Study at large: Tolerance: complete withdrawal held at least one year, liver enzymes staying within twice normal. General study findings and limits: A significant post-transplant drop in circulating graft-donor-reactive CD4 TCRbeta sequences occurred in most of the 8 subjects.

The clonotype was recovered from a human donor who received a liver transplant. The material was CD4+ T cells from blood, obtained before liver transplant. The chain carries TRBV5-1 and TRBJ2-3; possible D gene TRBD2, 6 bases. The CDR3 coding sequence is TGCGCCAGCAGCTTGGCGGGAGACCGCACAGATACGCAGTATTTT. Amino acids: CASSLAGDRTDTQYF.